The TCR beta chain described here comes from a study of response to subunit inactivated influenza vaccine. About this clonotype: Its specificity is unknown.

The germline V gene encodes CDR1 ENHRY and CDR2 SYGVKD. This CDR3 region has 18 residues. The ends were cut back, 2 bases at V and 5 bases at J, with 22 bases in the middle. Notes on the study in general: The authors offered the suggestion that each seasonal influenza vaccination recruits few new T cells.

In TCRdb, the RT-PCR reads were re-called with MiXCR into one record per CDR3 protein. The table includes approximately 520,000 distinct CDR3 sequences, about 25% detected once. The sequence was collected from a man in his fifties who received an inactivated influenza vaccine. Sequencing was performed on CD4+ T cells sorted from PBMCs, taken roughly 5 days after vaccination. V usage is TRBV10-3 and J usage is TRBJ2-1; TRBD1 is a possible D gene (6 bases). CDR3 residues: CAISEPPPRGRGNNEQFF. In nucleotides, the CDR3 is TGTGCCATCAGTGAGCCCCCACCCAGGGGAAGAGGAAACAATGAGCAGTTCTTC.